The rows below give T cell receptor beta chains drawn from one sample of a study of blood T cell repertoires in COVID-19. Using immunoSEQ multiplex PCR, the repertoire was profiled, and TCRdb retains in-frame clones only, with some absent. The profile shows about 130,000 clones, 90% of them singletons. The sequencing input was peripheral blood. Source of these receptors: a man aged 45-65 years with active COVID-19. The CDR3 runs from the conserved cysteine through the conserved F or W.

TRBV3-1/TRBV3-2,TRBJ1-4,CASSHDGSNEKLFF
TRBV27,TRBJ1-6,CASTRTDVSNSPLHF
TRBV4-2,TRBJ1-5,CASSHDGLGTGIQPQHF
TRBV5-1,TRBJ1-1,CASSPRPTVPNTEAFF
TRBV18,TRBJ2-2,CASSPPQGWAANTGELFF
TRBV11-2,TRBJ1-6,CASSDRASLHF
TRBV6-1,TRBJ1-5,CASSEVSGTTGNQPQHF
TRBV18,TRBJ1-2,CASSLGQRDYGYTF
TRBV6-5,TRBJ1-1,CASSFNRVGDTEAFF
TRBV21-1,TRBJ1-1,CASSKARTEKVNTEAFF
TRBV12-3/TRBV12-4,TRBJ1-1,CASSRTGNTEAFF
TRBV6-5,TRBJ2-1,CASSYQGNEQFF
TRBV7-9,TRBJ2-2,CASSPRVAGIPGELFF
TRBV4-2,TRBJ1-3,CASSQGDGSGYFTGNTIYF
TRBV12-3/TRBV12-4,TRBJ1-6,CASSPPRSPLHF
TRBV2,TRBJ2-7,CASSKDRFSYEQYF
TRBV18,TRBJ2-3,CASSPTGADTQYF
TRBV5-6,TRBJ1-1,CASSTFGATLWTEAFF
TRBV5-1,TRBJ2-7,CASSLDGGGYEQYF
TRBV5-1,TRBJ2-5,CASSLPGGGRETQYF
TRBV4-1,TRBJ2-2,CASSEAGTGYTEELFF
TRBV18,TRBJ2-5,CASSPQGLLETQYF
TRBV5-6,TRBJ1-6,CASSSNRERPSPLHF
TRBV12-3/TRBV12-4,TRBJ1-3,CASSDSTGNTIYF
TRBV18,TRBJ1-3,CASSPLPGNSPRSGNTIYF
TRBV6-5,TRBJ1-1,CASRGGLGMNTEAFF
TRBV29-1,TRBJ2-3,CSVEASDRAYTDTQYF
TRBV9,TRBJ1-3,CASSVSGAEGNTIYF
TRBV2,TRBJ1-4,CAKRRPPGEKLFF
TRBV5-1,TRBJ1-1,CASSLLLQGHGDTEAFF
TRBV14,TRBJ1-2,CASSQGSGGGFGYTF
TRBV6-6,TRBJ1-2,CASTDGQGALFYGYTF
TRBV11-2,TRBJ2-3,CASSQMRPDTQYF
TRBV4-1,TRBJ2-2,CASSPEGVTNTGELFF